The TCR beta chain described here comes from a study of blood T cell repertoires in COVID-19. The overall study: The origin of the acute and convalescent COVID-19 samples was the United States, Italy and Spain. PBMCs, B-cell-depleted T cells, or T cells were the source of the cDNA or gDNA that made up the material.

In the original workflow: The authors estimated nucleated cell counts from reference gene primer amplification. Only in-frame clones appear in the TCRdb table, and some are missing; sequencing was by immunoSEQ multiplex PCR. That table gives V, J and clone size, and the DNA gave D and trimming. The sample records about 81,000 clones, roughly 78% being singletons. The CDR3 contains 13 residues. The V gene end was trimmed by 0 bases and the J gene end by 11 bases; junction bases not matched to a gene: 5. Per germline, CDR1 SGHRS and CDR2 YFSETQ. The specimen was peripheral blood. The source of this sequence is a human donor in a cohort sampled during active COVID-19. This chain links TRBV5-1 with TRBJ1-1; 9 bases are a match to TRBD1. The CDR3 region is CASSLDSGQGAFF. The CDR3 DNA reads TGCGCCAGCAGCTTGGATTCTGGACAGGGGGCTTTCTTT.